The source of this T cell receptor (beta chain) is a study of post-analysis software for immune sequencing data. Whole-study context: The patients showed relapsing-remitting, secondary progressive and progressive-relapsing multiple sclerosis courses. Broader study findings: Controls showed lower frequencies than patients for five TRBV segments, and TRBV5-6, TRBV5-1 and TRBV20-1 were among these. Samples prepared in the same batch strongly co-clustered by F measure. Comparison with controls showed significantly lower normalized Chao1 diversity in multiple sclerosis patients.

As to this clonotype: The antigen is not known.

Germline V CDR1 and CDR2: SGHAT, FQNNGV. The V gene lost 5 bases and the J gene lost 3 bases, with 20 bases spanning the gap. This CDR3 comprises 17 residues. cDNA libraries of TCR beta carried unique molecular identifiers. Roughly 500,000 cDNA molecules were recovered from an input of 1 to 10 million T cells. Via MiXCR, TCRdb re-called the PCR reads, giving one row per CDR3 protein. The sample lists about 400,000 distinct CDR3 sequences; less than 40% were seen once. This TCR came from a girl aged 5-17 years with multiple sclerosis. Sequenced input: blood. The chain combines TRBV11-2 with TRBJ2-1; D is possibly TRBD1 or TRBD2 (5 bases each). This CDR3 reads CASSLRGRQPLYNEQFF. The CDR3 DNA follows: TGTGCCAGCAGCCTCCGAGGGCGACAGCCGCTCTACAATGAGCAGTTCTTC. The variable domain in full, with the rest retrieved from reference TRBV11-2 and TRBJ2-1, is EAGVAQSPRYKIIEKRQSVAFWCNPISGHATLYWYQQILGQGPKLLIQFQNNGVVDDSQLPKDRFSAERLKGVDSTLKIQPAKLEDSAVYLCASSLRGRQPLYNEQFFGPGTRLTVL.